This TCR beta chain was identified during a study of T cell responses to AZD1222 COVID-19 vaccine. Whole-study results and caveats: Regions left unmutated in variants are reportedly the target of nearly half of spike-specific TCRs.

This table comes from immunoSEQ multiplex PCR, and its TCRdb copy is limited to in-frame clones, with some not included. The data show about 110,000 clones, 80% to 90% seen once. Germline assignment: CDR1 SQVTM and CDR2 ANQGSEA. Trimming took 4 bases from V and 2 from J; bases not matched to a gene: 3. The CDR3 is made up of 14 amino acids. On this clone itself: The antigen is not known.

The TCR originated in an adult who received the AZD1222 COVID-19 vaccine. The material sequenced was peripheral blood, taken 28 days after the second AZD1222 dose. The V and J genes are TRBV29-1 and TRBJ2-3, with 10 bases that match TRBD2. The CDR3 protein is CSVVLAGPTDTQYF. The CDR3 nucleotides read TGCAGCGTTGTACTAGCGGGACCCACAGATACGCAGTATTTT.